This T cell receptor (beta chain) was captured in a study of cytomegalovirus exposure and HLA in healthy donors. Some clones are missing from TCRdb's copy, which holds only in-frame ones; the method was immunoSEQ multiplex PCR. This sample carries 150,000 to 200,000 clones, roughly 84% of them seen once, and the ten largest clones take about 9.4%. Material for sequencing was PBMCs. The sequence derives from a man aged 30-40 years in good health and CMV-seropositive.

The CDR3 DNA sequence: TGTGCCAGCAGTTTACTCCAGGGGTTTAATCAGCCCCAGCATTTT. Translated: CASSLLQGFNQPQHF. The V call is TRBV28, the J call TRBJ1-5; possibly TRBD1 for D (6 bases). Per the germline V gene, CDR1 is MDHEN and CDR2 is SYDVKM. Trimming left V 2 bases short and J 4 bases short, with 12 bases between. The CDR3 loop spans 15 amino acids.